This entry lists 4 T cell receptor beta chains sequenced from one sample in a study of blood T cell repertoires in COVID-19. Here immunoSEQ multiplex PCR was the method, and the copy in TCRdb shows in-frame clones only, minus some. The sample gives approximately 69,000 clones, 75% to 90% of which show up once; about 12% is in the top ten. The sample was peripheral blood. The receptors originated from a human donor in a cohort sampled during active COVID-19.

V and J are TRBV6-5 and TRBJ1-2; 7 nucleotides match TRBD1. This CDR3 has 13 residues. V trimming: 6 bases; J trimming: 2 bases; junction bases outside the gene matches: 3. Germline V CDR1 and CDR2: MNHEY, SVGAGI. The CDR3 nucleotides read TGTGCCAGCAGGCTACAGGGGAACTATGGCTACACCTTC. Its protein product is CASRLQGNYGYTF.

The chain carries TRBV30 and TRBJ2-7, with 7 bases matching TRBD1. Trimming at V came to 0 bases and at J to 0 bases, leaving 5 bases not matched to a gene. Germline assignment: CDR1 GTSNPN and CDR2 SVGIG (reference sequence). CDR3 size: 15 residues. CDR3 protein: CAWSVQGKSSYEQYF. The CDR3 coding sequence is TGTGCCTGGAGTGTACAGGGGAAAAGCTCCTACGAGCAGTACTTC.

J is TRBJ1-6 and V is TRBV19; D is possibly TRBD1 (6 bases). Germline V gene lookup returns CDR1 LNHDA and CDR2 SQIVND (reference sequence). This CDR3 region has 18 residues. V dropped 3 bases and J dropped 6 bases, with 21 bases sitting between them. As DNA, the CDR3 is TGTGCCAGTAGTATTGGACAGCCTTGGGGCTTTTCTAATTCACCCCTCCACTTT. It encodes CASSIGQPWGFSNSPLHF.

This chain uses TRBV6-6 with TRBJ2-7, with 9 bases identical to TRBD1. The germline V gene encodes CDR1 MNHNY and CDR2 SVGAGI (reference sequence). This CDR3 is 15 amino acids long. With 0 bases clipped from V and 7 bases from J, the junction kept 7 bases outside the gene matches. The CDR3 loop reads CASSYSTGTGLEQYF. The CDR3 DNA reads as TGTGCCAGCAGTTACTCGACCGGGACAGGGCTTGAGCAGTACTTC.